This TCR beta chain is drawn from a study of low-dose radiotherapy and immunotherapy resistance in tumors. Overall study: A total of 13 Gy over 26 weeks was given to Cohort 2 as 1 Gy per fraction every two weeks.

This sample's time point: before trial treatment. Ipilimumab, nivolumab, aspirin, low-dose cyclophosphamide and low-dose radiotherapy were administered to donors. All eligible patients presented with advanced solid tumors that contained no tumor-infiltrating lymphocytes. TRAV and TRBV primers primed cDNA for both TCRalpha and TCRbeta. The PCR that amplified TCRs ran for about 20 cycles, relying on a constant-region primer and a V-primer adapter. TCRdb re-called the reads through MiXCR, storing one row per CDR3 protein. This sample has fewer than 90,000 distinct CDR3 sequences, with more than 25% found just once. The sequence derives from a female donor with ovarian cancer. The specimen comprised PBMCs, sampled before treatment.

The CDR3 spells CASTKPHNGEETQYF. For the CDR3, the DNA is TGTGCCAGCACCAAACCACACAACGGGGAAGAGACCCAGTACTTC. This chain connects TRBV28 to TRBJ2-5; perhaps TRBD2 as D (5 bases). The germline gives CDR1 MDHEN, CDR2 SYDVKM. CDR3 length: 15 amino acids. V dropped 7 bases and J dropped 3 bases, with 18 bases sitting between them.